The rows below give T cell receptor beta chains drawn from one sample of a study of cytomegalovirus exposure and HLA in healthy donors. Assay used: immunoSEQ multiplex PCR; TCRdb lists only in-frame clones, some missing. In the table there are fewer than 110,000 clones, 65% to 85% of which are singletons. Source material: PBMCs. The receptor source for this set is a man younger than 45 in good health and CMV-seronegative. The conserved cysteine and the conserved F or W are not part of the CDR3 here.

cdr3_aa: ASSLERGGEAF; v_call: TRBV7-7; cdr3_length: 11
cdr3_aa: ASSQDGRGGGQPQH; v_call: TRBV4-1; cdr3_length: 14
cdr3_aa: ASSWDTREQY; v_call: TRBV28; cdr3_length: 10
cdr3_aa: ASSSKTGGNTGELF; v_call: TRBV5-4; cdr3_length: 14
cdr3_aa: ASSLGQGLAGEQY; v_call: TRBV11-2; cdr3_length: 13
cdr3_aa: ASGRAGEETQY; v_call: TRBV10-1; cdr3_length: 11
cdr3_aa: ASREQGPSVSQPQH; v_call: TRBV28; cdr3_length: 14
cdr3_aa: ASSFRQGAGRETQY; v_call: TRBV5-1; cdr3_length: 14
cdr3_aa: AWAGQGSNEQF; v_call: TRBV30; cdr3_length: 11
cdr3_aa: ASSLVGTIYGYT; v_call: TRBV7-9; cdr3_length: 12
cdr3_aa: SVRLESYEQY; v_call: TRBV29-1; cdr3_length: 10
cdr3_aa: ASSLRGSTEAF; v_call: TRBV7-3; cdr3_length: 11
cdr3_aa: AISDTGGRDEKLF; v_call: TRBV10-3; cdr3_length: 13
cdr3_aa: AWSIRGATNEKLF; v_call: TRBV30; cdr3_length: 13
cdr3_aa: ASRVGGSGYNEQF; v_call: TRBV6-1; cdr3_length: 13
cdr3_aa: ASSSGGNSPLH; v_call: TRBV18; cdr3_length: 11
cdr3_aa: AINRVAGGNNEQF; v_call: TRBV10-3; cdr3_length: 13
cdr3_aa: ASRTGGRTEAF; v_call: TRBV27; cdr3_length: 11
cdr3_aa: ASSLFDRGRTEAF; v_call: TRBV27; cdr3_length: 13
cdr3_aa: ASSLTTAGNEKLF; v_call: TRBV7-6; cdr3_length: 13